This T cell receptor beta chain appears in the sequencing data of a study of OX40 agonist ivuxolimab in advanced cancers. Background on the whole study: Ivuxolimab was a fully human IgG2 agonistic monoclonal antibody targeting the costimulatory receptor OX40 (CD134). Prior anti-PD-1, anti-PD-L1 or anti-CTLA-4 therapy was permitted, and checkpoint inhibitors had been received by roughly 42% of dose-escalation patients. Among the approximately 54 dose-escalation patients, some 20 had hepatocellular carcinoma, approximately 15 melanoma, 9 renal cell carcinoma and 9 head and neck cancer. Three dose-escalation patients achieved partial responses, one with hepatocellular carcinoma and two with cutaneous melanoma. The point of sequencing TCRbeta in the periphery was to test whether ivuxolimab changed TCR sequence diversity and drove clonal T-cell expansion. Intravenous ivuxolimab was administered to patients every 2 weeks at six dose levels: 0.01, 0.1, 0.3, 1.5, 3 and 10 mg/kg. The paper describes the monotherapy dose-escalation part (N ≈ 49 patients) of the phase I trial of ivuxolimab. A male proportion of 70% to 90% and a mean age of approximately 60 years, ranging from 23 to 79, were recorded for the dose-escalation cohort.

Broad study findings and their caveats: Low levels of normalized T-cell clonal expansion were also seen in some patients who did not respond. At doses from 0.1 to 3.0 mg/kg, clonal expansion was seen in both CD4+ and CD8+ blood T cells between baseline and week 6. Partial responders in the 0.1-3.0 mg/kg groups had among the lowest normalized peripheral clonal expansion, especially among CD8+ T cells. After ivuxolimab, more expanded clones were found on average in CD8+ T cells than in CD4+ T cells. Antigen specificity was not determined for the clonally expanded peripheral T cells.

Patients with autoimmune disease history or receiving systemic immunosuppression were excluded from the trial. Peripheral blood for TCR sequencing was drawn from every dose cohort at baseline, at cycle 4 day 1 and at cycle 7 day 1. Samples were obtained from an open-label, multicenter, first-in-human phase I dose-escalation trial of ivuxolimab. The trial enrolled adults with locally advanced or metastatic head and neck squamous cell, hepatocellular, melanoma or renal cell carcinoma. CD4+ and CD8+ T cells were sorted separately from peripheral blood before TCR sequencing. For sequencing of the TCRbeta CDR3 region, genomic DNA was extracted from the sorted cells. The immunoSEQ Assay was used to sequence the TCRbeta CDR3 regions. Not all clones reach the TCRdb copy of this immuneACCESS table, which keeps in-frame sequences only. Checked studies attribute under half of the gap to unresolved V genes and leave the rest unexplained. The sample includes about 66,000 clones, with 85% observed a single time. Approximately 4% of the sample is held by the ten biggest clonotypes.

Trimming costs V 5 bases and J 3 bases, and their ends lie 14 bases apart. CDR1 and CDR2 are read off the germline V gene (reference sequence) as MNHNY and SVGAGI. Reading from cysteine to phenylalanine, the CDR3 counts 14 amino acids. This entry keeps only the CDR3 DNA: 42 bases, framed from base 1. The count of this clone is one. The antigen it binds to is not known. Per-nucleotide qualities are absent, and no much larger clonotype sits a single base away. Material: CD4+ or CD8+ T cells sorted from blood, obtained in a trial of the OX40 agonist ivuxolimab. Recombination joined TRBV6-6 with TRBJ2-7, with TRBD1 perhaps the D gene, on 7 matching bases. The TCR was taken from an adult with an advanced solid tumor such as melanoma, head and neck, liver or kidney cancer. In nucleotides, the sequence is TGTGCCAGCAGTCGCGGGACAGTCCGCTACGAGCAGTACTTC. This is translated as CASSRGTVRYEQYF.